This passage covers 9 T cell receptor beta chains from one sample sequenced in a study of blood T cell repertoires in COVID-19. The table came from immunoSEQ multiplex PCR; TCRdb's copy has only in-frame clones and leaves some out. The sample lists a few hundred thousand clones; around nine tenths were seen once. Sequencing was carried out using peripheral blood. These receptors came from a man in his forties or fifties with COVID-19, enrolled during active disease.

CDR3 nucleotide sequence: TGCGCCAGCAGCCCGGGCGCGGCTGCTAGCGGAGAGACCCAGTACTTC. As protein: CASSPGAAASGETQYF. The chain employs TRBV5-1 and TRBJ2-5; 7 nucleotides match TRBD2. Germline lookup yields CDR1 SGHRS and CDR2 YFSETQ. J gave up 4 bases and V 4 bases, and 13 bases lay outside the gene matches. The CDR3 totals 16 residues.

The genes are TRBV7-8 and TRBJ2-1; D might be TRBD2 (6 bases). Trimming cost V 5 bases and J 0 bases, with 17 bases left between them. The CDR3 loop spans 17 amino acids. CDR1 and CDR2 from the germline V gene are SGHVS and FQNEAQ. CDR3 DNA: TGTGCCAGCAGCCCCTCCTTCGCGGGAAGCTCCTACAATGAGCAGTTCTTC. This gives the protein CASSPSFAGSSYNEQFF.

The rearrangement uses TRBV6-2 or TRBV6-3 and TRBJ2-3, with 9 nucleotides matching TRBD2. V shed 0 bases, J shed 5 bases, and the junction held 3 bases outside the gene matches. The CDR3 has 15 amino acids. Germline-derived CDR1 and CDR2 are MNHEY and SVGEGT. CDR3: CASSYSLAGRDTQYF. DNA for the CDR3: TGTGCCAGCAGTTACTCGCTAGCGGGAAGAGATACGCAGTATTTT.

This chain connects TRBV5-4 to TRBJ2-7; TRBD1 matches 9 bases. This CDR3 is built from 15 residues. Trimming took 0 bases from V and 5 from J; bases not matched to a gene: 6. Germline CDR1 and CDR2: SGHNT and YYREEE (reference sequence). The DNA of the CDR3 is TGTGCCAGCAGCTTGGGGGGACAGGGTAGGAACGAGCAGTACTTC. Protein sequence: CASSLGGQGRNEQYF.

This chain uses TRBV21-1 with TRBJ1-6; the D call TRBD1 from the table was never checked on the DNA. TRBV21-1 is noted as a pseudogene. There are 9 residues in the CDR3. CDR3 sequence (DNA): TGTGCCAGCAGCAAAACAGGACCCTTT. Translated, it gives CASSKTGPF.

This CDR3 reads CASSVGTTYGYTF. CDR3 DNA: TGCGCCAGCAGCGTTGGGACAACCTATGGCTACACCTTC. The rearrangement joins TRBV5-1 to TRBJ1-2; D might be TRBD1 (6 bases). Trimming took off 4 bases at V and 4 bases at J, with 11 bases between the two ends. Germline V CDR1 and CDR2: SGHRS, YFSETQ. The CDR3 totals 13 residues.

This chain joins TRBV19 and TRBJ1-3; D is unclear. V lost 7 bases and J 3 bases, leaving 13 bases between the germline ends. The CDR3 consists of 14 residues. Germline V CDR1 and CDR2: LNHDA, SQIVND (reference sequence). Written as DNA, the CDR3 is TGTGCCAGTACCGATCCCGGCGGTGGAAACACCATATATTTT. It yields the protein CASTDPGGGNTIYF.

This clone has more than one count but fewer than ten. This rearrangement joins TRBV19 to TRBJ1-2; 9 bases are shared with TRBD1. Losses at the gene ends were 7 bases for V and 8 bases for J; bases not matched to a gene: 11. The CDR3 extends over 14 amino acids. Germline CDR1 and CDR2: LNHDA and SQIVND (reference sequence). The CDR3 DNA is TGTGCCAGTACGGGGACAGGGCGTCTACGAGGCTACACCTTC. Translation: CASTGTGRLRGYTF.

This chain links TRBV27 with TRBJ2-7; 10 positions agree with TRBD1. Germline CDR1 and CDR2: MNHEY and SMNVEV (reference sequence). The CDR3 runs to 14 residues. J was trimmed by 6 bases and V by 6 bases; bases with no gene match: 8. The CDR3 DNA follows: TGTGCCAGCAGCCCGGGACAGGGGTTCGCCGAGCAGTACTTC. Its translation is CASSPGQGFAEQYF.